This is a list of T cell receptor beta chains from one sample in a study of blood T cell repertoires in COVID-19. Sequencing used immunoSEQ multiplex PCR; TCRdb keeps in-frame clones, though not all of them. The sample includes about 210,000 clones, more than 85% of them seen just once. Sequencing used peripheral blood. The receptor source for this set is a man aged 35 to 55 with acute or convalescent COVID-19. CDR3s include the opening cysteine and the closing phenylalanine or tryptophan. The D gene is left open where the match is weak. Clone size is given for some rows only: seen once, a few or many times, or a class if the clone is expanded.

J,V,length,D,size,DNA,CDR3
TRBJ2-3,TRBV5-1,13,-,few,TGCGCCAGCGGAACGGGGGATACAGATACGCAGTATTTT,CASGTGDTDTQYF
TRBJ2-3,TRBV29-1,14,TRBD2,-,TGCAGCGGAAGACTAGCGGGGGCCACAGATACGCAGTATTTT,CSGRLAGATDTQYF
TRBJ1-5,TRBV9,14,TRBD1,-,TGTGCCAGCAGCGTAGCAGGGGGCGGTCAGCCCCAGCATTTT,CASSVAGGGQPQHF
TRBJ1-6,TRBV5-4,16,TRBD1,few,TGTGCCAGCAGGGACAGGGGAGCCTCCTATAATTCACCCCTCCACTTT,CASRDRGASYNSPLHF
TRBJ2-2,TRBV11-3,16,-,-,TGTGCCAGCAGCTTTGGGGGCAGCCCTACCTCCGGGGAGCTGTTTTTT,CASSFGGSPTSGELFF
TRBJ1-1,TRBV20-1,11,-,-,TGCAGTGCTAGACAGGTAACTGAAGCTTTCTTT,CSARQVTEAFF
TRBJ1-1,TRBV27,13,-,-,TGTGCCAGCAGTTTATCGGGGGGGACTGAAGCTTTCTTT,CASSLSGGTEAFF
TRBJ2-2,TRBV5-1,16,-,-,TGCGCCAGCAGCTTGGGGTGGCAGGGCCTCACCGGGGAGCTGTTTTTT,CASSLGWQGLTGELFF
TRBJ2-7,TRBV23-1,12,-,-,TGCGCCAGCAGTCACCCAGTTCACGAGCAGTACTTC,CASSHPVHEQYF
TRBJ2-7,TRBV24-1,12,-,-,TGTGCCACCAGTGATTTGGGGCCGGTGCAGTACTTC,CATSDLGPVQYF
TRBJ2-1,TRBV4-1,18,TRBD2,-,TGCGCCAGCAGCCAAGATCCCCTAGGACTAGCGGGTTACAATGAGCAGTTCTTC,CASSQDPLGLAGYNEQFF
TRBJ2-1,TRBV6-5,15,TRBD1,-,TGTGCCAGCAGTTGGACAGGGGATAACTACAATGAGCAGTTCTTC,CASSWTGDNYNEQFF
TRBJ1-4,TRBV5-4,13,TRBD1,-,TGTGCCAGCAGCTTGCAGGGGGTCGAAAAACTGTTTTTT,CASSLQGVEKLFF
TRBJ2-7,TRBV5-1,14,TRBD2,-,TGCGCCAGCAGCCTGTTCGGGACTACTTACGAGCAGTACTTC,CASSLFGTTYEQYF
TRBJ2-7,TRBV9,13,-,-,TGTGCCAGCAGCGCTCCCACCGGCTACGAGCAGTACTTC,CASSAPTGYEQYF
TRBJ2-2,TRBV9,14,-,-,TGTGCCAGCAGCGTAGATCGGAACACCGGGGAGCTGTTTTTT,CASSVDRNTGELFF
TRBJ2-3,TRBV6-4,17,TRBD2,-,TGTGCCAGCAGTGACTCCACTAGCGGGGGGGCCACAGATACGCAGTATTTT,CASSDSTSGGATDTQYF
TRBJ2-5,TRBV15,14,-,-,TGTGCCACCAGCAGAGAGGGCAGGCAAGAGACCCAGTACTTC,CATSREGRQETQYF
TRBJ2-1,TRBV28,14,-,-,TGTGCCAGCAGTTTTCGACGGGTAAGGAATGAGCAGTTCTTC,CASSFRRVRNEQFF
TRBJ1-6,TRBV19,13,-,-,TGTGCCAGTAGTCCAGACAGAGTCTCACCCCTCCACTTT,CASSPDRVSPLHF
TRBJ2-3,TRBV30,11,-,-,TGTGCCCGATCAATCGGGGATACGCAGTATTTT,CARSIGDTQYF
TRBJ2-2,TRBV7-2,16,TRBD2,-,TGTGCCAGCAGCATTGGGACTAGCGGGGTAGCCGGGGAGCTGTTTTTT,CASSIGTSGVAGELFF
TRBJ2-7,TRBV4-1,16,TRBD2,few,TGCGCCAGCAGCCAAGTAGGAAGCGGGGGGGCTACTGGGCAGTACTTC,CASSQVGSGGATGQYF
TRBJ1-1,TRBV2,13,-,-,TGTGCCAGCAGTGGACACCCGAACACTGAAGCTTTCTTT,CASSGHPNTEAFF
TRBJ1-2,TRBV7-6,12,TRBD1,-,TGTGCCAGCAGCTTTAGGACAGGGAACTACACCTTC,CASSFRTGNYTF
TRBJ2-3,TRBV7-8,13,-,-,TGTGCCAGCAGCTTACGGCCCAGGGACACACAGTATTTT,CASSLRPRDTQYF
TRBJ2-5,TRBV25-1,16,TRBD2,-,TGTGCCAGCAGTGAATTGGCTAGCGGGAGGGAAGAGACCCAGTACTTC,CASSELASGREETQYF
TRBJ1-1,TRBV18,15,TRBD1,-,TGTGCCAGCTCACAGGGGACAGGAGATCCAACTGAAGCTTTCTTT,CASSQGTGDPTEAFF
TRBJ1-1,TRBV29-1,13,-,-,TGCAGCGCCCCGACAGGCGTAGGCACTGAAGCTTTCTTT,CSAPTGVGTEAFF
TRBJ2-1,TRBV7-6,14,TRBD1,once,TGTGCCAGCAGCCCCTGGACAGGGGTGGATGAGCAGTTCTTC,CASSPWTGVDEQFF
TRBJ2-7,TRBV29-1,14,-,many,TGCAGCGTTGCTTTGTCACAGGCAGCCTACGAGCAGTACTTC,CSVALSQAAYEQYF
TRBJ1-1,TRBV2,14,-,-,TGTGCCAGCAGTGTAGGAGTAAATGGTGCTGAAGCTTTCTTT,CASSVGVNGAEAFF
TRBJ1-3,TRBV19,17,-,-,TGTGCCAGTAGTATGCTTGGAGTCCCTGTCTCTGGAAACACCATATATTTT,CASSMLGVPVSGNTIYF
TRBJ2-5,TRBV7-9,17,TRBD2,-,TGTGCCAGCAGCTTAGCGACTGGGACTAGAGCGACGGAGACCCAGTACTTC,CASSLATGTRATETQYF
TRBJ2-5,TRBV18,14,TRBD2,-,TGTGCCAGCTCACCGGTCCTAGCGGAAGAGACCCAGTACTTC,CASSPVLAEETQYF
TRBJ2-5,TRBV9,16,-,-,TGTGCCAGCAGCGTATACGGAGGGGCCTTCCAAGAGACCCAGTACTTC,CASSVYGGAFQETQYF
TRBJ1-2,TRBV28,12,TRBD1,-,TGTGCCAGCACTGGACAGGGCTATGGCTACACCTTC,CASTGQGYGYTF
TRBJ2-2,TRBV4-3,17,TRBD2,-,TGCGCCAGCAGCCTCGGGACTAGCGGAAGGAACACCGGGGAGCTGTTTTTT,CASSLGTSGRNTGELFF
TRBJ1-5,TRBV5-1,16,-,-,TGCGCCAGCAGCTTGGATGGGAGCCAGGCCGGTCAGCCCCAGCATTTT,CASSLDGSQAGQPQHF
TRBJ2-1,TRBV11-1,15,TRBD2,-,TGTGCCAGCAGCTTGACTAGCGGGAAGGAAAGAGAGCAGTTCTTC,CASSLTSGKEREQFF
TRBJ2-3,TRBV5-1,14,TRBD1,-,TGCGCCAGCAGCTTCGGACAGGGAACAGATACGCAGTATTTT,CASSFGQGTDTQYF
TRBJ2-5,TRBV2,14,TRBD1,-,TGTGCCAGCAGTCAAGACAGGGGAGGAGAGACCCAGTACTTC,CASSQDRGGETQYF